These T cell receptor beta chains were read from a single sample in a study of cytomegalovirus exposure and HLA in healthy donors. Some clones are missing from TCRdb's copy, which holds only in-frame ones; the method was immunoSEQ multiplex PCR. The sample contains roughly 130,000 clones, around three quarters of which appear only once. Sequenced input: PBMCs. The receptors originated from a woman aged 50 to 60 in good health and CMV-seronegative. Each CDR3 is given with its conserved first and last residue. A D gene is named only where the DNA matches it firmly. Clone size is not always given. Where it is, it says once, few, many or a class for expanded clones.

NA | TRBJ1-2 | NA | TRBV6-5 | TGTGCCAGCAGGCGAGAGGACTATGGCTACACCTTC | CASRREDYGYTF
NA | TRBJ2-2 | once | TRBV5-1 | TGCGCCAGCAGCTTGGCGATCAGGGGAGCCACCGGGGAGCTGTTTTTT | CASSLAIRGATGELFF
TRBD2 | TRBJ2-2 | NA | TRBV27 | TGTGCCAGCAGTTTACGGACTAGCGGGAGGGTCCCGAACACCGGGGAGCTGTTTTTT | CASSLRTSGRVPNTGELFF
NA | TRBJ1-5 | NA | TRBV7-2 | TGTGCCAGCAGCCCAGCAGGGGAGCAGCCCCAGCATTTT | CASSPAGEQPQHF
TRBD1 | TRBJ2-2 | once | TRBV7-9 | TGTGCCAGCAGCAGCGGACAGGGGGCCGGGGAGCTGTTTTTT | CASSSGQGAGELFF
NA | TRBJ1-2 | NA | TRBV7-8 | TGTGCCAGCAGCTTATATCGGAACTATGGCTACACCTTC | CASSLYRNYGYTF
NA | TRBJ1-5 | NA | TRBV29-1 | TGCAGCGTTTACACGGCGAGCAGGGGCAATCAGCCCCAGCATTTT | CSVYTASRGNQPQHF
NA | TRBJ2-1 | NA | TRBV5-4 | TGTGCCAGCCGACCGGCCGGTGGGCCATACAATGAGCAGTTCTTC | CASRPAGGPYNEQFF
NA | TRBJ1-2 | NA | TRBV18 | TGTGCCAGCTCACCACGACGAACAGGGACGGACTCGGCTGGCTACACCTTC | CASSPRRTGTDSAGYTF
TRBD2 | TRBJ2-5 | once | TRBV18 | TGTGCCAGCTCACCACAAGCGGGAGGGAACATAGAGACCCAGTACTTC | CASSPQAGGNIETQYF
TRBD2 | TRBJ2-1 | NA | TRBV14 | TGTGCCAGCAGCCAGGCGGGAGGGCCTAGTGAGCAGTTCTTC | CASSQAGGPSEQFF
TRBD1 | TRBJ1-1 | NA | TRBV27 | TGTGCCAGCAGTTTAGGGACAGGGGTCCCCACTGAAGCTTTCTTT | CASSLGTGVPTEAFF
TRBD2 | TRBJ2-7 | once | TRBV19 | TGTGCCAGTAGTATAGGAGCGGGAGGCGAGCAGTACTTC | CASSIGAGGEQYF
TRBD1 | TRBJ2-5 | once | TRBV6-5 | TGTGCCAGCAGTTTAGGGACAGGGCGTGATGGGACCCAGTACTTC | CASSLGTGRDGTQYF
NA | TRBJ1-2 | NA | TRBV30 | TGTGCCTGGAGGGGGGCGGGCCCGGGGGGCTACACCTTC | CAWRGAGPGGYTF
TRBD1 | TRBJ2-7 | NA | TRBV5-4 | TGTGCCAGCAGCAGGGGACAGGTGTCCCACGAGCAGTACTTC | CASSRGQVSHEQYF
NA | TRBJ1-4 | NA | TRBV4-1 | TGCGCCAGCAGCCAACCAGGGCGCAATGAAAAACTGTTTTTT | CASSQPGRNEKLFF
NA | TRBJ2-7 | few | TRBV28 | TGTGCCAGCAGTTTCCTAGAGCGGTCCTACGAGCAGTACTTC | CASSFLERSYEQYF
NA | TRBJ2-6 | few | TRBV19 | TGTGCCAGTAGTATAGGGGGCGCTGGGGCCAACGTCCTGACTTTC | CASSIGGAGANVLTF
NA | TRBJ1-4 | few | TRBV7-9 | TGTGCCAGCAGCCAAGGGAGGGGCCATGAAAAACTGTTTTTT | CASSQGRGHEKLFF
NA | TRBJ2-3 | NA | TRBV4-3 | TGCGCCAGCAGCCAAGGCAGGGCCCTCACAGATACGCAGTATTTT | CASSQGRALTDTQYF
TRBD2 | TRBJ2-5 | NA | TRBV9 | TGTGCCAGCAGCGTAGACGGGAGGGCCCCAGAGACCCAGTACTTC | CASSVDGRAPETQYF
NA | TRBJ2-3 | NA | TRBV7-9 | TGTGCCAGCAGCTTCCAGCCAGGTGAGACGCAGTATTTT | CASSFQPGETQYF
TRBD1 | TRBJ2-7 | NA | TRBV10-3 | TGTGCCATCAGTGGGACAGGGAGCTCCTACGAGCAGTACTTC | CAISGTGSSYEQYF
NA | TRBJ2-3 | NA | TRBV7-2 | TGTGCCAGCAGCTTCCTCGCTGGGCGGGCCACAGATACGCAGTATTTT | CASSFLAGRATDTQYF
TRBD1 | TRBJ2-5 | NA | TRBV19 | TGTGCCAGTAGCCGACAGGGTATTCTTCGAGAGACCCAGTACTTC | CASSRQGILRETQYF
TRBD2 | TRBJ2-3 | once | TRBV29-1 | TGCAGCGTCCAGTTAGCGGGAGATGTAGATACGCAGTATTTT | CSVQLAGDVDTQYF
TRBD1 | TRBJ2-1 | NA | TRBV15 | TGTGCCACCAGCAGAGATTTTGTACAGGGGTCCAATGAGCAGTTCTTC | CATSRDFVQGSNEQFF
NA | TRBJ2-7 | NA | TRBV5-1 | TGCGCCAGCAGCTTGTATTTGGGGGCCGGCTACGAGCAGTACTTC | CASSLYLGAGYEQYF
NA | TRBJ1-1 | NA | TRBV7-8 | TGTGCCAGCAGGAGAACTTTTAACACTGAAGCTTTCTTT | CASRRTFNTEAFF
NA | TRBJ1-5 | NA | TRBV7-2 | TGTGCCAGCAGCTCGAGGAGCAATCAGCCCCAGCATTTT | CASSSRSNQPQHF
NA | TRBJ1-2 | once | TRBV7-2 | TGTGCCAGCAGCGTACCCGCCAGGGTGGTGAGTGGCTACACCTTC | CASSVPARVVSGYTF
NA | TRBJ1-4 | once | TRBV30 | TGTGCCTGGAGTGGAGAGGCGGGACCCACCGGAGCACTGTTTTTT | CAWSGEAGPTGALFF
NA | TRBJ1-5 | NA | TRBV7-2 | TGTGCCAGCAGCTCCGCCGGCAGGGGACAGCCCCAGCATTTT | CASSSAGRGQPQHF
NA | TRBJ2-1 | NA | TRBV27 | TGTGCCAGCAGTTTATATAGCGGACTGTACAATGAGCAGTTCTTC | CASSLYSGLYNEQFF
TRBD1 | TRBJ2-3 | NA | TRBV6-6 | TGTGCCAGCAGTTACTCAGGGGGCGGTCAGTATTTT | CASSYSGGGQYF
NA | TRBJ2-2 | few | TRBV7-6 | TGTGCCAGCAGCCGAGACATAACCGGGGAGCTGTTTTTT | CASSRDITGELFF
NA | TRBJ2-5 | NA | TRBV6-5 | TGTGCGGCGGGCCGGGACCAAGAGACCCAGTACTTC | CAAGRDQETQYF
TRBD1 | TRBJ1-1 | NA | TRBV28 | TGTGCCAGCAGCCTCACAGGGGGCGCGAACACTGAAGCTTTCTTT | CASSLTGGANTEAFF